This T cell receptor beta chain comes out of a study of blood T cell repertoires in COVID-19. Looking at the study overall: There were acute and convalescent COVID-19 samples, and they came from the United States, Italy and Spain.

Authors' processing steps: Reference gene primer amplification gave nucleated cell count estimates. Produced via immunoSEQ multiplex PCR; TCRdb's table is partial and in-frame only. Clone size and the V and J calls come from that table; the DNA yielded D and trimming. The sample carries approximately 220,000 clones, about 85% recorded once. Cohort assignment relied on participant-reported clinical history. Sequencing was carried out using PBMCs or T cells enriched from blood (not recorded which). This TCR derives from a woman aged 30 to 39 who had recovered from COVID-19.

CDR3 nucleotide sequence: TGCGCCAGCAGCCAAGAAGGTTTAGTGGCAGGGGGCGCGATATACATTCAGTACTTC. This encodes CASSQEGLVAGGAIYIQYF. This chain uses TRBV4-1 with TRBJ2-4; the match to TRBD1 covers 8 bases. The germline V gene has CDR1 MGHRA and CDR2 YSYEKL. This CDR3 comprises 19 residues. Trimming at V came to 0 bases and at J to 8 bases, leaving 18 bases not matched to a gene.